Below are 28 T cell receptor beta chains sequenced from a single sample in a study of blood T cell repertoires in COVID-19. Produced via immunoSEQ multiplex PCR; TCRdb's table is partial and in-frame only. Counted here are about 36,000 clones, 85% occurring once; the ten biggest clones make up around an eighth. The sample was peripheral blood. Receptors originate from a human donor in a cohort sampled during active COVID-19.

This clone was found a few times. J is TRBJ1-4 and V is TRBV4-3; 8 bases fit TRBD1. V was pared by 5 bases and J by 2 bases, with 13 bases of the junction left unmatched. The length of the CDR3 is 18 residues. The germline gives CDR1 LGHNA, CDR2 YSLEER. The CDR3 is CASSKKQGVGATNEKLFF. Here the CDR3 DNA reads TGCGCCAGCAGCAAAAAACAGGGGGTCGGGGCTACTAATGAAAAACTGTTTTTT.

This clone was counted once. In nucleotides, the CDR3 is TGTGCCAGTAATCGGGGTGTAGGGAATTCACCCCTCCACTTT. This encodes CASNRGVGNSPLHF. The V call is TRBV19, the J call TRBJ1-6; unclear D gene. Germline V gene data show CDR1 as LNHDA and CDR2 as SQIVND (reference sequence). Trimming removed 7 bases at V and 7 bases at J, with 14 bases between. The CDR3 contains 14 residues.

The chain uses TRBV19 and TRBJ1-4; a possible D gene is TRBD1 (5 bases). The V gene lost 9 bases and the J gene lost 8 bases, with 16 bases spanning the gap. The germline V gene has CDR1 LNHDA and CDR2 SQIVND (reference sequence). The CDR3 extends over 13 amino acids. The CDR3 DNA reads as TGTGCCAGCGCCAATGGGGCGTGGGAAAAACTGTTTTTT. This encodes CASANGAWEKLFF.

V is TRBV6-2 or TRBV6-3 and J is TRBJ1-5; TRBD1 matches at 7 bases. The CDR3 extends over 16 amino acids. CDR1 is MNHEY, CDR2 SVGEGT, per germline. V gave up 2 bases and J gave up 5 bases; unmatched junction bases: 9. The CDR3 DNA reads TGTGCCAGCAGTTACCACCGGACAGGCGCTTATCAGCCCCAGCATTTT. Its protein product is CASSYHRTGAYQPQHF.

This chain connects TRBV24-1 to TRBJ2-3; D ambiguous. The germline CDR1 and CDR2 sequences are KGHDR and SFDVKD. Trimming removed 6 bases from V and 0 bases from J, with 9 bases in between. CDR3 length equals 14 residues. CDR3 residues: CATSFLPSTDTQYF. CDR3 bases: TGTGCCACCAGTTTCCTACCCAGCACAGATACGCAGTATTTT.

This chain connects TRBV27 to TRBJ1-6, with 10 bases matching TRBD1. The CDR3 is made up of 16 amino acids. The junction had 15 bases not matched to a gene; V was cut back by 5 bases and J by 14 bases. CDR1 is MNHEY, CDR2 SMNVEV, per germline (reference sequence). The CDR3 protein is CASSTPPGQGDRSLHF. The CDR3 DNA reads TGTGCCAGCAGTACCCCCCCCGGACAGGGGGATAGGTCCCTCCACTTT.

The chain links TRBV7-6 to TRBJ2-2, with TRBD1 as a possible D gene (5 bases). The CDR3 is 14 amino acids. V gave up 1 base and J gave up 6 bases, with 9 bases separating them. Germline lookup yields CDR1 SGHVS and CDR2 FNYEAQ. CDR3 residues: CASSLVVRAGELFF. The CDR3 DNA reads TGTGCCAGCAGCTTAGTTGTCAGGGCCGGGGAGCTGTTTTTT.

V is TRBV6-6 and J is TRBJ1-6; 8 nucleotides line up with TRBD1. This CDR3 contains 17 residues. Germline loops: CDR1 MNHNY, CDR2 SVGAGI (reference sequence). J lost 10 bases, V lost 5 bases, and 16 bases had no gene match. This chain's CDR3 is CASSPAPPDREGSPLHF. CDR3 nucleotide sequence: TGTGCCAGCAGTCCAGCCCCGCCGGACAGGGAGGGCTCACCCCTCCACTTT.

In nucleotides, the CDR3 is TGTGCCAGCTCACGGACTAGCGGGAGACAAGAGACCCAGTACTTC. It encodes CASSRTSGRQETQYF. The J gene is TRBJ2-5, the V gene TRBV18; 13 nucleotides align to TRBD2. The J segment lost 2 bases and the V segment lost 4 bases, leaving 1 base of the junction unmatched. The CDR3 totals 15 residues. From germline, CDR1 is KGHSH and CDR2 LQKENI. Full variable domain (rest looked up from reference TRBV18 and TRBJ2-5): NAGVMQNPRHLVRRRGQEARLRCSPMKGHSHVYWYRQLPEEGLKFMVYLQKENIIDESGMPKERFSAEFPKEGPSILRIQQVVRGDSAAYFCASSRTSGRQETQYFGPGTRLLVL.

J is TRBJ1-5 and V is TRBV30; D possibly corresponds to TRBD1 (5 bases). The CDR3 loop spans 13 amino acids. Germline V CDR1 and CDR2: GTSNPN, SVGIG (reference sequence). Trimming removed 0 bases from V and 5 bases from J, with 8 bases in between. CDR3: CAWSVGGYQPQHF. DNA for the CDR3: TGTGCCTGGAGTGTTGGGGGGTATCAGCCCCAGCATTTT.

In DNA, the CDR3 is TGTGCCAGCAGCTACTCCGGGACTCTTAACACAGATACGCAGTATTTT. As protein: CASSYSGTLNTDTQYF. The chain carries TRBV7-9 and TRBJ2-3, with D perhaps TRBD2 (6 bases). Germline V gene data show CDR1 as SEHNR and CDR2 as FQNEAQ (reference sequence). The germline V and J ends were trimmed by 4 bases and 2 bases, with 16 bases remaining between them. The CDR3 has 16 residues.

The chain couples TRBV5-1 to TRBJ1-6; TRBD1 agrees at 8 bases. The CDR3 covers 15 residues. The V gene's germline CDR1 is SGHRS and CDR2 YFSETQ. The V segment lost 5 bases and the J segment 7 bases; nucleotides outside the gene matches: 8. CDR3 amino acids: CASRGVRGQNSPLHF. CDR3 nucleotide sequence: TGCGCCAGCAGGGGGGTCAGGGGGCAAAATTCACCCCTCCACTTT.

The V call is TRBV6-2 or TRBV6-3, the J call TRBJ1-1; D may be TRBD1 (6 bases). The V end was cut by 3 bases, the J end by 4 bases, with 12 bases between. This CDR3 is built from 14 residues. Germline V CDR1 and CDR2: MNHEY, SVGEGT. The CDR3 protein is CASSYEGGGTEAFF. The CDR3 DNA follows: TGTGCCAGCAGTTATGAAGGGGGGGGCACTGAAGCTTTCTTT.

This chain joins TRBV19 and TRBJ1-4; D is unresolved. The CDR3 length is 15 residues. CDR1 LNHDA and CDR2 SQIVND come from the germline V gene (reference sequence). V lost 6 bases and J lost 3, with 14 bases in between. The CDR3 reads CASSLGGLPNEKLFF. The CDR3 bases are TGTGCCAGTAGCCTAGGAGGACTGCCTAATGAAAAACTGTTTTTT. Supplemented by reference TRBV19 and TRBJ1-4, the full variable domain reads DGGITQSPKYLFRKEGQNVTLSCEQNLNHDAMYWYRQDPGQGLRLIYYSQIVNDFQKGDIAEGYSVSREKKESFPLTVTSAQKNPTAFYLCASSLGGLPNEKLFFGSGTQLSVL.

V usage is TRBV5-6 and J usage is TRBJ1-1; TRBD1 is a possible D gene (5 bases). Per germline, CDR1 SGHDT and CDR2 YYEEEE. V shed 4 bases and J shed 8 bases, with 15 bases lying between them. The length of the CDR3 is 13 residues. The CDR3 sequence is CASSPDVNREAFF. The CDR3 DNA is TGTGCCAGCAGCCCGGACGTTAACAGGGAAGCTTTCTTT.

The rearrangement links TRBV7-2 to TRBJ1-1; weak D call: TRBD1 (5 bases). The CDR3 has 13 amino acids. The germline V and J ends were trimmed by 3 bases and 1 base, with 6 bases remaining between them. Per the germline V gene, CDR1 is SGHTA and CDR2 is FQGNSA. CDR3 in amino acids: CASSFQGNTEAFF. The CDR3 coding sequence is TGTGCCAGCAGCTTTCAGGGGAACACTGAAGCTTTCTTT. The complete variable domain, with remaining parts taken from reference TRBV7-2 and TRBJ1-1, reads GAGVSQSPSNKVTEKGKDVELRCDPISGHTALYWYRQSLGQGLEFLIYFQGNSAPDKSGLPSDRFSAERTGGSVSTLTIQRTQQEDSAVYLCASSFQGNTEAFFGQGTRLTVV.

This chain connects TRBV18 to TRBJ1-2, with D hard to call. Trimming removed 4 bases from V and 4 bases from J, with 16 bases in between. This CDR3 comprises 15 residues. Looked up from germline, CDR1 is KGHSH and CDR2 is LQKENI. The CDR3 DNA reads as TGTGCCAGCTCACTCCCCGTCCCAGGCGTCTATGGCTACACCTTC. Translated, it gives CASSLPVPGVYGYTF. Looking up the rest from reference TRBV18 and TRBJ1-2 gives the full variable domain: NAGVMQNPRHLVRRRGQEARLRCSPMKGHSHVYWYRQLPEEGLKFMVYLQKENIIDESGMPKERFSAEFPKEGPSILRIQQVVRGDSAAYFCASSLPVPGVYGYTFGSGTRLTVV.

This clone was detected a few times. For the CDR3, the DNA is TGTGCCAGCAGTAAGACAGGGAGTGTCGAGCAGTACTTC. Its translation: CASSKTGSVEQYF. The chain combines TRBV6-5 with TRBJ2-7, with TRBD1 matching 7 bases. The V gene end was trimmed by 5 bases and the J gene end by 6 bases; junction bases not matched to a gene: 7. The CDR3 loop spans 13 amino acids. Per the germline V gene, CDR1 is MNHEY and CDR2 is SVGAGI.

In its sample, this clone was seen a few times. The rearrangement links TRBV7-2 to TRBJ2-3, with 8 nucleotides matching TRBD2. The ends lost 1 base at V and 6 bases at J; junction bases unmatched: 6. Germline loops: CDR1 SGHTA, CDR2 FQGNSA. The CDR3 length is 15 residues. CDR3 DNA sequence: TGTGCCAGCAGCTTAGATGCGGCTAGCGGGGATACGCAGTATTTT. Amino acid sequence: CASSLDAASGDTQYF.

The V and J genes are TRBV20-1 and TRBJ2-5; D is unclear. The CDR3 is made up of 10 amino acids. CDR1 is DFQATT and CDR2 is SNEGSKA in the germline V gene (reference sequence). V was pared by 6 bases and J by 2 bases, with 4 bases between. The CDR3 DNA reads TGCAGTGCGAGGCAAGAGACCCAGTACTTC. It encodes CSARQETQYF.

The chain joins TRBV7-6 to TRBJ1-5; 7 bases line up with TRBD1. This CDR3 is 19 amino acids long. J gave up 4 bases and V 0 bases, and 15 bases lay outside the gene matches. Germline CDR1 and CDR2: SGHVS and FNYEAQ. In nucleotides, the CDR3 is TGTGCCAGCAGCTTAGCTTCTGAGGACAGGAAGAGAGGAAATCAGCCCCAGCATTTT. It is translated as CASSLASEDRKRGNQPQHF.

In this sample, this clone turned up once. The chain couples TRBV11-1 to TRBJ2-4; TRBD1 is a possible D gene (6 bases). CDR1 SGHAT and CDR2 FQDESV come from the germline V gene (reference sequence). This CDR3 is built from 13 residues. V lost 8 bases and J 6 bases, leaving 14 bases between the germline ends. The CDR3 DNA reads as TGTGCCAGCGCTCCCGGGACACTAAACATTCAGTACTTC. Its protein product is CASAPGTLNIQYF.

This chain joins TRBV2 and TRBJ2-1; D perhaps matches TRBD1 (6 bases). CDR3 length: 15 amino acids. V was clipped by 1 base and J by 4 bases, with 11 bases between them. Germline V gene lookup returns CDR1 SNHLY and CDR2 FYNNEI. CDR3 in amino acids: CASSEDREPYNEQFF. CDR3 DNA sequence: TGTGCCAGCAGTGAAGACAGGGAACCTTACAATGAGCAGTTCTTC.

This clone was detected a few times. The gene calls are TRBV7-9 and TRBJ2-3, with D hard to call. The ends were cut back, 4 bases at V and 6 bases at J, with 5 bases in the middle. The CDR3 covers 11 residues. Germline CDR1 SEHNR, CDR2 FQNEAQ (reference sequence). The CDR3 loop is CASSWQDTQYF. The CDR3 region has the DNA TGTGCCAGCAGCTGGCAGGATACGCAGTATTTT.

V is TRBV11-3 and J is TRBJ1-3; D might be TRBD1 (6 bases). Looked up from germline, CDR1 is SGHNT and CDR2 is YENEEA. With 5 bases removed from V and 0 bases from J, the gap between germline ends came to 14 bases. The CDR3 covers 16 residues. The CDR3 region is CASSELRGGSGNTIYF. The CDR3 DNA is TGTGCCAGCAGCGAACTCAGGGGTGGCTCTGGAAACACCATATATTTT. The entire variable domain, with the rest obtained from reference TRBV11-3 and TRBJ1-3, is as follows: EAGVVQSPRYKIIEKKQPVAFWCNPISGHNTLYWYLQNLGQGPELLIRYENEEAVDDSQLPKDRFSAERLKGVDSTLKIQPAELGDSAVYLCASSELRGGSGNTIYFGEGSWLTVV.

This clone was picked up one time. V gene TRBV28 combines with J gene TRBJ2-7; possible D gene TRBD1, 5 bases. V lost 6 bases and J 5 bases, leaving 11 bases between the germline ends. CDR3 length: 12 amino acids. Germline V lookup: CDR1 MDHEN, CDR2 SYDVKM. CDR3 protein: CASRSDSDEQYF. CDR3 bases: TGTGCCAGCAGGTCCGACAGCGACGAGCAGTACTTC.

J is TRBJ2-5 and V is TRBV7-6; 14 nucleotides align to TRBD2. Germline V gene sequence: CDR1 SGHVS, CDR2 FNYEAQ. With 3 bases clipped from V and 1 base from J, the junction kept 1 base outside the gene matches. The CDR3 loop spans 16 amino acids. The CDR3: CASSFGLAGGQETQYF. CDR3 coding DNA: TGTGCCAGCAGCTTTGGACTAGCGGGGGGCCAAGAGACCCAGTACTTC.

This clone has more than one count but fewer than ten. J is TRBJ2-7 and V is TRBV3-1 (or the pseudogene TRBV3-2), with D perhaps TRBD2 (6 bases). V lost 6 bases, J lost 4 bases, and 16 bases lay in between. Germline CDR1 reads LGHDT; CDR2 reads YNNKEL (reference sequence). This CDR3 has 14 residues. CDR3 bases: TGTGCCAGCAGTGCGCGGCGGGGTAGGTACGAGCAGTACTTC. Translation: CASSARRGRYEQYF.